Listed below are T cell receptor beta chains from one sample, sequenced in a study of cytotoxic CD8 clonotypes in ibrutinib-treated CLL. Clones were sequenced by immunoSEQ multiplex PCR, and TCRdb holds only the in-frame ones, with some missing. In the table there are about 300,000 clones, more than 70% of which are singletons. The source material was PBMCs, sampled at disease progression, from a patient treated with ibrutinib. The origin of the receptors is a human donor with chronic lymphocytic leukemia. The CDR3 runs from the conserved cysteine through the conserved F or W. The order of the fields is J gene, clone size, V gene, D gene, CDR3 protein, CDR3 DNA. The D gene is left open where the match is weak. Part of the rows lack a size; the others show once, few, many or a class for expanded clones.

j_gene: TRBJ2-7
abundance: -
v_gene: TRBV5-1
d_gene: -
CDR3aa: CASSLVTGYEQYF
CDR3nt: TGCGCCAGCAGCTTGGTTACGGGGTACGAGCAGTACTTC

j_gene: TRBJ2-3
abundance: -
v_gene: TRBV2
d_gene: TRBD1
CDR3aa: CASSGTGTGTTDTQYF
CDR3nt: TGTGCCAGCAGCGGGACAGGGACAGGGACCACAGATACGCAGTATTTT

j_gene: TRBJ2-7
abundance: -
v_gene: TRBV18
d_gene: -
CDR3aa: CASSPGKTSSYEQYF
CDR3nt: TGTGCCAGCTCACCGGGTAAAACCTCCTCCTACGAGCAGTACTTC

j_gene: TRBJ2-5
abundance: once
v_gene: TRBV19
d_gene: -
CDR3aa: CASSIGQQETQYF
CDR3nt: TGTGCCAGTAGTATCGGACAGCAAGAGACCCAGTACTTC

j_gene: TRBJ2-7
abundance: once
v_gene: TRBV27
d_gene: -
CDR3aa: CASTEVGGISYEQYF
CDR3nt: TGTGCCAGCACCGAAGTTGGGGGGATCTCCTACGAGCAGTACTTC

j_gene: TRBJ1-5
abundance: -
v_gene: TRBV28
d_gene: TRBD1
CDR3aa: CASSSGRGLPFDQPQHF
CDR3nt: TGTGCCAGCAGTAGTGGTAGGGGGCTCCCGTTCGATCAGCCCCAGCATTTT

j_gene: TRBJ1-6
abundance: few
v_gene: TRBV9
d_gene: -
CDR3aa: CASSVSSGWSPLHF
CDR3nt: TGTGCCAGCAGCGTAAGCAGCGGGTGGTCACCCCTCCACTTT

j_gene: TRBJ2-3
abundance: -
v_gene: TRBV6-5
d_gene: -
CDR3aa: CASSQGIGQYF
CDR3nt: TGTGCCAGCAGTCAGGGAATTGGGCAGTATTTT

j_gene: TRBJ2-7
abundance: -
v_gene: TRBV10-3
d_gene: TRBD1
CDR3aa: CAIRWTGGSYEQYF
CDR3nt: TGTGCCATCAGGTGGACAGGGGGCTCCTACGAGCAGTACTTC

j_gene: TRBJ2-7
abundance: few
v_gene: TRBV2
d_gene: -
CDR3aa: CASGGTNEQYF
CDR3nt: TGTGCCAGCGGAGGGACAAACGAGCAGTACTTC

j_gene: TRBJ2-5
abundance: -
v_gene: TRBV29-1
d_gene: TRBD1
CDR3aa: CSVERTGEFETQYF
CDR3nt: TGCAGCGTTGAAAGGACAGGGGAGTTTGAGACCCAGTACTTC

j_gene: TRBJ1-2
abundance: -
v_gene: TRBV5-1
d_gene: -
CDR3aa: CASSLAGGAVGYTF
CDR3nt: TGCGCCAGCAGCTTGGCCGGCGGGGCGGTTGGCTACACCTTC

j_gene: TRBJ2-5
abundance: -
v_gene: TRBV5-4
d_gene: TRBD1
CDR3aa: CASSLATGGGPKETQYF
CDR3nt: TGTGCCAGCAGCTTGGCGACAGGGGGCGGCCCGAAAGAGACCCAGTACTTC

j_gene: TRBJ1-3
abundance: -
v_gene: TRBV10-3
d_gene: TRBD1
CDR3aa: CAITGTVPGNTIYF
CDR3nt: TGTGCCATCACTGGGACAGTCCCTGGAAACACCATATATTTT

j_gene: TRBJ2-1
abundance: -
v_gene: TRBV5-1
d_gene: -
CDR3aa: CASSLFEGGNEQFF
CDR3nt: TGCGCCAGCAGCTTGTTTGAAGGTGGCAATGAGCAGTTCTTC

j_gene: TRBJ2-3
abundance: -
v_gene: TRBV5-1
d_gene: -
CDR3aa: CASRVGLAADTQYF
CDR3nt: TGCGCCAGCAGGGTGGGATTAGCGGCGGATACGCAGTATTTT

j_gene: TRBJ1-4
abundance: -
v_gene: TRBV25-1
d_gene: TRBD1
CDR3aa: CASSVPGQSNEKLFF
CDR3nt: TGTGCCAGCAGTGTCCCGGGACAGAGTAATGAAAAACTGTTTTTT

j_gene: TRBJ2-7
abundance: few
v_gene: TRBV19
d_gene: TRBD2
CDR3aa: CASSIVSGRAYEQYF
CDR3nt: TGTGCCAGTAGTATTGTTAGCGGGAGGGCCTACGAGCAGTACTTC

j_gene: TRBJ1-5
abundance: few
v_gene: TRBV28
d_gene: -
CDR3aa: CASSLGGNRNQPQHF
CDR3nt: TGTGCCAGCAGTTTGGGAGGGAATCGCAATCAGCCCCAGCATTTT

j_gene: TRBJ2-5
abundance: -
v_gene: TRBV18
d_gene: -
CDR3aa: CASSPPYLQETQYF
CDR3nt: TGTGCCAGCTCACCCCCCTACCTCCAAGAGACCCAGTACTTC

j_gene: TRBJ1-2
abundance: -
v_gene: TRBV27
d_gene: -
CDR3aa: CASTKTGGVTGGYTF
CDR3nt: TGTGCCAGCACCAAAACTGGGGGGGTAACTGGTGGCTACACCTTC

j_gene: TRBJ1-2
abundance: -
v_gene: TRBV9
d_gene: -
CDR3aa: CASSPTRNYYGYTF
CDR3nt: TGTGCCAGCAGCCCGACAAGGAACTATTATGGCTACACCTTC

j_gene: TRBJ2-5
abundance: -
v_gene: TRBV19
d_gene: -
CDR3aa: CASSMTGIQETQYF
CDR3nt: TGTGCCAGTAGTATGACAGGAATCCAAGAGACCCAGTACTTC

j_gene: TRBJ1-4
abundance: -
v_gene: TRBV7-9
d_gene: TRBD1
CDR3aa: CASSTEYRGRNEKLFF
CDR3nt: TGTGCCAGCAGCACGGAATACAGGGGCAGGAATGAAAAACTGTTTTTT

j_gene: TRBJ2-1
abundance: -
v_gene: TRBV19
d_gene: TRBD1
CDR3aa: CASSISALPGTENEQFF
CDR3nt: TGTGCCAGTAGTATAAGCGCCTTGCCCGGGACAGAAAATGAGCAGTTCTTC

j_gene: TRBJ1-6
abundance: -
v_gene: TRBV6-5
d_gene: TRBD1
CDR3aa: CASSYLDRGTPLHF
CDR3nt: TGTGCCAGCAGTTACTTGGACAGGGGTACACCCCTCCACTTT

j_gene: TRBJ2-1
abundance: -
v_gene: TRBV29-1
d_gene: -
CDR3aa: CSVVETPSYNEQFF
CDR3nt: TGCAGCGTTGTTGAGACCCCGAGCTACAATGAGCAGTTCTTC

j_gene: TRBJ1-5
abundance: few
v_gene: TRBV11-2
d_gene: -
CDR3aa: CASSSLGPHSNQPQHF
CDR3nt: TGTGCCAGCAGCTCCCTGGGACCTCATAGCAATCAGCCCCAGCATTTT

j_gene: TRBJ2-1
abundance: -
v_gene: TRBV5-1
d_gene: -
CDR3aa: CASSLGQLAANEQFF
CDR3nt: TGCGCCAGCAGCTTAGGACAGTTAGCTGCCAATGAGCAGTTCTTC

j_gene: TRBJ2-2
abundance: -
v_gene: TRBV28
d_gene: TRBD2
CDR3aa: CASSLFSGTRELFF
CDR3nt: TGTGCCAGCAGTCTATTCAGCGGGACCCGGGAGCTGTTTTTT

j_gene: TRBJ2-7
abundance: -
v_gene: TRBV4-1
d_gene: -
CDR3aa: CASSHLGRDEQYF
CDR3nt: TGCGCCAGCAGCCACCTGGGGCGCGACGAGCAGTACTTC

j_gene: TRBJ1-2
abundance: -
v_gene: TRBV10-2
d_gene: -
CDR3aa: CASSDQNRARGYTF
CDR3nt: TGCGCCAGCAGTGATCAAAACAGGGCTCGGGGCTACACCTTC

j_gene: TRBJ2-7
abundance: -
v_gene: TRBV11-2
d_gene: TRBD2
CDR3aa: CASSFKGLAASYEQYF
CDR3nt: TGTGCCAGCAGCTTCAAAGGACTAGCAGCGTCCTACGAGCAGTACTTC

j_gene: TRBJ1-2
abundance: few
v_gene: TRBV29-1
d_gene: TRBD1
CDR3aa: CSGLQGTNYGYTF
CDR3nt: TGCAGCGGACTACAGGGGACAAACTATGGCTACACCTTC

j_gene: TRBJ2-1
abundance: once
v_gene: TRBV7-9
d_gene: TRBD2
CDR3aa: CASSSRGDEQFF
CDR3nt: TGTGCCAGCAGCTCACGGGGGGATGAGCAGTTCTTC

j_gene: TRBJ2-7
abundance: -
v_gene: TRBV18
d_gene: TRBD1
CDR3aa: CASSRSPGTVSYEQYF
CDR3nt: TGTGCCAGCTCCCGATCGCCTGGGACAGTTTCCTACGAGCAGTACTTC

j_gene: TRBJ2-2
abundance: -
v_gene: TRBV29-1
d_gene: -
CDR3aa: CSVAERGELFF
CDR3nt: TGCAGCGTTGCGGAGCGGGGGGAGCTGTTTTTT

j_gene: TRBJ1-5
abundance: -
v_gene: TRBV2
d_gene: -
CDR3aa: CASRQDNSNQPQHF
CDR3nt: TGTGCCAGCAGACAGGACAATAGCAATCAGCCCCAGCATTTT

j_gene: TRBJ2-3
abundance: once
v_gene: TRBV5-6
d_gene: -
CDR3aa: CASSETGAPSDTQYF
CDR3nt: TGTGCCAGCAGCGAAACAGGCGCCCCCTCAGATACGCAGTATTTT

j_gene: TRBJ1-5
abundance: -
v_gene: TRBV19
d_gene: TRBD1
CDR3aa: CASSIVGGGAPDQPQHF
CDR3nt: TGTGCCAGTAGTATAGTAGGAGGGGGCGCCCCCGATCAGCCCCAGCATTTT

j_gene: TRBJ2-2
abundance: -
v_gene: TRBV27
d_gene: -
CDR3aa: CASSPTRFTGELFF
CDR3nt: TGTGCCAGCAGTCCAACCAGGTTCACCGGGGAGCTGTTTTTT

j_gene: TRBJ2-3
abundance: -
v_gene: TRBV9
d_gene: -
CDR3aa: CASSVAGVPDTQYF
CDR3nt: TGTGCCAGCAGCGTAGCGGGAGTCCCAGATACGCAGTATTTT

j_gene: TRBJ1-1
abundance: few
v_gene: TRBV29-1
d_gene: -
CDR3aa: CSAGEKKGMNTEAFF
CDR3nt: TGCAGCGCCGGGGAGAAAAAGGGAATGAACACTGAAGCTTTCTTT

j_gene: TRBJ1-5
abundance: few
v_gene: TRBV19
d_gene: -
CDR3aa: CASSRIQGNDQPQHF
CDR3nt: TGTGCCAGTAGTCGGATTCAGGGGAACGATCAGCCCCAGCATTTT

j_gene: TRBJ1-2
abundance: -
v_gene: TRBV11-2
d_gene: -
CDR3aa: CASSEQGYYGYTF
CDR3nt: TGTGCCAGCAGCGAACAGGGTTACTATGGCTACACCTTC

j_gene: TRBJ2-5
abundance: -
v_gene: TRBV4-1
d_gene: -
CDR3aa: CASSQSGAAQETQYF
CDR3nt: TGCGCCAGCAGCCAGTCCGGAGCGGCTCAAGAGACCCAGTACTTC

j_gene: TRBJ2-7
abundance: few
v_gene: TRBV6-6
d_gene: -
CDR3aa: CASSYRTNYEQYF
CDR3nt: TGTGCCAGCAGTTACAGAACCAACTACGAGCAGTACTTC

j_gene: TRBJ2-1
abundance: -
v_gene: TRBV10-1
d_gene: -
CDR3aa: CASIQTVAGEQFF
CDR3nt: TGCGCCAGCATCCAAACAGTCGCGGGAGAGCAGTTCTTC

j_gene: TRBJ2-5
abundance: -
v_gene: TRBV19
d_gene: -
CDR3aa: CASGPLSAVETQYF
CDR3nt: TGTGCCAGTGGCCCCCTTAGCGCAGTAGAGACCCAGTACTTC

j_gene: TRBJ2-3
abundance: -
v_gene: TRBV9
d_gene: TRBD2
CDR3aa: CASSESGGRSTDTQYF
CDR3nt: TGTGCCAGCAGCGAGAGCGGGGGAAGGAGCACAGATACGCAGTATTTT